The 27 T cell receptor beta chains listed next were all sequenced from one sample in a study of T cell repertoires in cytomegalovirus infection. No antigen has been assigned to these receptors. TCRdb called the reads again in MiXCR, with one record for every CDR3 protein. The sample holds 650,000 to 900,000 distinct CDR3 sequences, 25% to 35% seen once. Sequenced material: cultured CD8+ T cells from PBMCs, taken from culture after CMV antigen stimulation. Receptors were obtained from a human donor in good health (CMV status not recorded). Some clones in this sample may be carry-over from other donors' samples.

This clonotype occurred many times. This chain links TRBV7-9 with TRBJ2-2; D gene unclear. The CDR3 contains 14 residues. The germline CDR1 and CDR2 sequences are SEHNR and FQNEAQ (reference sequence). Trimming cost V 1 base and J 6 bases, with 9 bases left between them. CDR3 sequence (DNA): TGTGCCAGCAGCTTAGTCGGAACACCCGGGGAGCTGTTTTTT. Protein: CASSLVGTPGELFF.

The CDR3 DNA reads as TGTGCCACGGACGGCCCCTCCTACAATGAGCAGTTCTTC. Protein sequence: CATDGPSYNEQFF. V is TRBV19 and J is TRBJ2-1; no reliable D call. This CDR3 is built from 13 residues. Between the trimmed V and J ends, which lost 10 bases and 0 bases, there was a span of 10 bases. Germline CDR1 and CDR2: LNHDA and SQIVND (reference sequence).

The CDR3, as DNA: TGTGCCAGCAGTTTCCTGGGGAGTTACTATGGCTACACCTTC. Translating gives CASSFLGSYYGYTF. V is TRBV12-3 or TRBV12-4 and J is TRBJ1-2; no clear D. V was cut by 3 bases and J by 3 bases, with 11 bases left in between. The CDR3 sequence is 14 residues long.

This clonotype was found many times. CDR3 in amino acids: CASSAPGLPSETQYF. The CDR3 DNA sequence: TGTGCCAGCAGCGCCCCGGGACTCCCCAGCGAGACCCAGTACTTC. The rearrangement links TRBV7-2 to TRBJ2-5; a weak D match, TRBD2 (6 bases). Germline-derived CDR1 and CDR2 are SGHTA and FQGNSA. Trimming pared 5 bases from V and 5 bases from J, leaving 18 bases between. The CDR3 extends over 15 amino acids.

This clonotype was detected a few times. The V and J genes are TRBV19 and TRBJ1-5; D possibly corresponds to TRBD1 (6 bases). CDR3 length: 15 amino acids. Germline values: CDR1 LNHDA, CDR2 SQIVND (reference sequence). V was trimmed by 7 bases and J by 4 bases, leaving 17 bases between them. This chain's CDR3 is CASTLSRGANQPQHF. CDR3 sequence (DNA): TGTGCCAGTACACTTTCCCGGGGGGCAAATCAGCCCCAGCATTTT.

The chain joins TRBV28 to TRBJ1-2; 11 bases match TRBD1. The CDR3 has 15 residues. Germline CDR1 and CDR2: MDHEN and SYDVKM. J lost 6 bases, V lost 4 bases, and 7 bases had no gene match. CDR3 in amino acids: CASSSWTGGMNGYTF. DNA of the CDR3: TGTGCCAGCAGTTCCTGGACAGGGGGCATGAATGGCTACACCTTC.

In this sample, this clonotype turned up a few times. This chain links TRBV19 with TRBJ1-1, with a tentative D call TRBD1 (5 bases). Germline values: CDR1 LNHDA, CDR2 SQIVND (reference sequence). The CDR3 covers 14 residues. CDR3 in DNA: TGTGCTCCCCCCAGGGAGGGCTGTAGCACTGAAGCTTTCTTT. Translation gives CAPPREGCSTEAFF.

Ten or more counts support this clonotype. This sequence joins TRBV6-6 and TRBJ1-2, with D hard to call. Per the germline V gene, CDR1 is MNHNY and CDR2 is SVGAGI (reference sequence). The CDR3 has 17 amino acids. Trimming left V 4 bases short and J 0 bases short, with 18 bases between. This chain's CDR3 is CASSWRTRDGTNYGYTF. As DNA, the CDR3 is TGTGCCAGCAGTTGGCGGACTCGAGACGGGACTAACTATGGCTACACCTTC.

This chain joins TRBV7-9 and TRBJ1-2; D is unresolved. Germline V gene lookup returns CDR1 SEHNR and CDR2 FQNEAQ (reference sequence). The V end lost 2 bases, the J end lost 6 bases, and 16 bases lay between the germline ends. The CDR3 has 15 amino acids. CDR3 DNA: TGTGCCAGCAGCTTAAATTCTAGGGTTTTCGATGGCTACACCTTC. Its protein is CASSLNSRVFDGYTF. Together with reference TRBV7-9 and TRBJ1-2, the CDR3 gives the full variable domain: DTGVSQNPRHKITKRGQNVTFRCDPISEHNRLYWYRQTLGQGPEFLTYFQNEAQLEKSRLLSDRFSAERPKGSFSTLEIQRTEQGDSAMYLCASSLNSRVFDGYTFGSGTRLTVV.

This clonotype has more than one count but fewer than ten. The gene calls are TRBV11-2 and TRBJ1-1, with TRBD1 matching over 7 bases. Germline V gives CDR1 SGHAT, CDR2 FQNNGV. The CDR3 loop spans 12 amino acids. The V segment lost 6 bases and the J segment 7 bases; nucleotides outside the gene matches: 5. CDR3 in amino acids: CASRGQLVEAFF. For the CDR3, the DNA is TGTGCCAGCAGGGGACAGCTCGTTGAAGCTTTCTTT.

This clonotype has ten or more counts. This chain links TRBV6-6 with TRBJ1-1, with TRBD1 matching 7 bases. Germline CDR1 reads MNHNY; CDR2 reads SVGAGI (reference sequence). This CDR3 has 15 amino acids. The V and J ends lost 7 bases and 1 base, in that order; junction bases with no gene match: 9. The CDR3 sequence: CASNYRDRPNTEAFF. The CDR3 DNA reads as TGTGCCAGCAACTATAGGGACAGACCGAACACTGAAGCTTTCTTT.

The chain combines TRBV7-9 with TRBJ2-7; D is perhaps TRBD2 (5 bases). CDR1 is SEHNR, CDR2 FQNEAQ, per germline (reference sequence). The CDR3 has 14 amino acids. V gave up 4 bases and J gave up 4 bases, with 14 bases separating them. CDR3 sequence reads: CASSSLQLEYEQYV. The CDR3 DNA is TGTGCCAGCAGCTCGCTTCAACTAGAATACGAGCAGTACGTC.

This clonotype was detected only a few times. The rearrangement joins TRBV7-6 to TRBJ2-7; 9 bases agree with TRBD2. The CDR3 is 16 residues long. V shed 5 bases and J 2 bases; nucleotides not matched to a gene: 10. Germline CDR1 SGHVS, CDR2 FNYEAQ. CDR3 region: CASSRSAAGGTYEQYF. The CDR3 nucleotides are TGTGCCAGCAGCCGTAGTGCAGCGGGGGGCACCTACGAGCAGTACTTC.

This clonotype occurred a few times. V usage is TRBV18 and J usage is TRBJ1-2; TRBD1 matches 7 bases. Germline CDR1 and CDR2: KGHSH and LQKENI. V dropped 3 bases and J dropped 8; count of bases not matched to a gene: 9. There are 14 residues in the CDR3. The CDR3, as DNA: TGTGCCAGCTCACCCGCCACAGGGGATGACGGCTACACCTTC. Translation: CASSPATGDDGYTF.

The chain is built from TRBV6-1 and TRBJ1-1; TRBD1 might be the D (6 bases). The ends were cut back, 2 bases at V and 3 bases at J, with 16 bases in the middle. There are 16 residues in the CDR3. CDR1 and CDR2 from the germline V gene are MNHNS and SASEGT. CDR3 sequence (DNA): TGTGCCAGCAGTGAAATTTTCTGGACAGCCGACACTGAAGCTTTCTTT. Amino acid sequence: CASSEIFWTADTEAFF.

The V call is TRBV19, the J call TRBJ2-3; possibly TRBD2 for D (6 bases). Germline assignment: CDR1 LNHDA and CDR2 SQIVND (reference sequence). This CDR3 spans 15 amino acids. V was shortened by 3 bases and J by 3 bases, with 13 bases between the two germline ends. CDR3 DNA: TGTGCCAGTAGTATGTTTAAACTAGCAACAGATACGCAGTATTTT. The encoded protein is CASSMFKLATDTQYF.

This clonotype was observed at least ten times. V usage is TRBV7-9 and J usage is TRBJ2-1, with TRBD1 identical over 10 bases. The CDR3 consists of 12 residues. V lost 5 bases to trimming and J lost 9 bases; unmatched junction nucleotides: 1. Per the germline V gene, CDR1 is SEHNR and CDR2 is FQNEAQ (reference sequence). The CDR3: CASSDRGLEQFF. The CDR3 DNA is TGTGCCAGCAGCGACAGGGGGCTTGAGCAGTTCTTC.

In this sample, this clonotype turned up a few times. The V call is TRBV29-1, the J call TRBJ2-3; D gene unclear. Trimming left V 0 bases short and J 2 bases short, with 15 bases between. Germline V gene lookup returns CDR1 SQVTM and CDR2 ANQGSEA. The CDR3 spans 16 residues. The CDR3 region is CSVEDQISPTTDTQYF. DNA of the CDR3: TGCAGCGTTGAAGATCAGATAAGTCCTACCACAGATACGCAGTATTTT.

This clonotype was seen a handful of times. The rearrangement joins TRBV2 to TRBJ1-2; 8 bases are a match to TRBD1. Germline CDR1 SNHLY, CDR2 FYNNEI. Trimming at V came to 8 bases and at J to 3 bases, leaving 2 bases not matched to a gene. CDR3 length: 12 amino acids. CDR3 coding DNA: TGTGCCAGCTTGGACAGGGACTATGGCTACACCTTC. Translating gives CASLDRDYGYTF.

The chain recombines TRBV10-3 with TRBJ1-1; D perhaps matches TRBD1 (6 bases). The CDR3 length is 16 residues. V gave up 0 bases and J gave up 3 bases, with 14 bases separating them. The germline CDR1 and CDR2 sequences are ENHRY and SYGVKD. The CDR3 nucleotides read TGTGCCATCAGTGAGTCGGCGGGGGCTGTGGACACTGAAGCTTTCTTT. Protein product: CAISESAGAVDTEAFF.

The chain employs TRBV28 and TRBJ2-3, with 11 bases lining up with TRBD2. Per germline, CDR1 MDHEN and CDR2 SYDVKM. J gave up 5 bases and V 6 bases, and 13 bases lay outside the gene matches. The CDR3 consists of 17 residues. CDR3 DNA: TGTGCCAGCAGCGCAAGGGGACTAGCGGAGTTTGAAGATACGCAGTATTTT. Translated: CASSARGLAEFEDTQYF.

This chain links TRBV7-9 with TRBJ2-7; maybe TRBD2 (5 bases). In germline, CDR1 is SEHNR, CDR2 FQNEAQ (reference sequence). The germline V and J ends were trimmed by 5 bases and 2 bases, with 16 bases remaining between them. CDR3 length: 15 residues. CDR3 loop: CASSPGTHGTYEQYV. CDR3 in DNA: TGTGCCAGCAGCCCGGGAACTCACGGCACCTACGAGCAGTACGTC.

The chain uses TRBV20-1 and TRBJ1-2; possibly TRBD1 for D (6 bases). Between the trimmed V and J ends, which lost 3 bases and 2 bases, there was a span of 19 bases. CDR3 length: 16 residues. Germline CDR1 is DFQATT and CDR2 is SNEGSKA (reference sequence). This CDR3 reads CSASHRTEQFNYGYTF. The CDR3 coding sequence is TGCAGTGCTAGCCACAGGACAGAACAATTCAACTATGGCTACACCTTC.

This clonotype was observed a handful of times. J is TRBJ2-3 and V is TRBV19; D is perhaps TRBD1 (6 bases). V gave up 5 bases and J gave up 1 base, with 13 bases separating them. This CDR3 has 15 amino acids. CDR1 LNHDA and CDR2 SQIVND come from the germline V gene (reference sequence). The CDR3 DNA is TGTGCCAGTAGTCTTTACAGGGACGGCACAGATACGCAGTATTTT. It translates to CASSLYRDGTDTQYF.

In this sample, this clonotype turned up a few times. The gene calls are TRBV20-1 and TRBJ1-1; D is perhaps TRBD1 (5 bases). Germline CDR1 is DFQATT and CDR2 is SNEGSKA (reference sequence). V lost 2 bases to trimming and J lost 3 bases, with 16 bases between them. CDR3 length equals 15 residues. The CDR3 region is CSARHQDKSHTEAFF. In DNA form, the CDR3 reads TGCAGTGCTAGACACCAGGACAAAAGCCACACTGAAGCTTTCTTT.

On this clonotype itself: A single base separates this from a much larger clone, so it may be a read error. The V and J genes are TRBV9 and TRBJ1-3; D gene unclear. The ends were cut back, 6 bases at V and 3 bases at J, with 4 bases in the middle. Looked up from germline, CDR1 is SGDLS and CDR2 is YYNGEE. This CDR3 is built from 11 residues. The CDR3 region is CASKRGNTIYF. The CDR3 coding sequence is TGTGCCAGCAAACGTGGAAACACCATATATTTT.

This clonotype was recorded only once. This chain uses TRBV12-3 or TRBV12-4 with TRBJ2-5, with a tentative D call TRBD1 (6 bases). This CDR3 is built from 15 residues. Between the trimmed V and J ends, which lost 4 bases and 5 bases, there was a span of 17 bases. The CDR3: CASSYGKGEWETQYF. The CDR3 DNA is TGTGCCAGCAGTTACGGAAAGGGGGAATGGGAGACCCAGTACTTC.